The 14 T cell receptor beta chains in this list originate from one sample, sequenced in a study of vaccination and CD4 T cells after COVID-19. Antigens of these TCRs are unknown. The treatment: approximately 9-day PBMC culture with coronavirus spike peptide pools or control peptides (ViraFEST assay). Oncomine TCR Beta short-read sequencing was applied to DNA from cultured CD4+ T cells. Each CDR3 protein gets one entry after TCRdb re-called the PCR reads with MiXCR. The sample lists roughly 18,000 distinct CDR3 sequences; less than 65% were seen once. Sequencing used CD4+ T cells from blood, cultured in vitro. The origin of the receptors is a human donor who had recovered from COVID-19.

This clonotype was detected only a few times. CDR3 sequence (DNA): TGTGCCAGCAGTTTAGACTCCTACAATGAGCAGTTCTTC. It codes for CASSLDSYNEQFF. The V gene is TRBV6-2 or TRBV6-3, the J gene TRBJ2-1; D call uncertain. The V gene lost 4 bases and the J gene lost 0 bases, with 4 bases spanning the gap. This CDR3 has 13 residues. Germline CDR1 reads MNHEY; CDR2 reads SVGEGT.

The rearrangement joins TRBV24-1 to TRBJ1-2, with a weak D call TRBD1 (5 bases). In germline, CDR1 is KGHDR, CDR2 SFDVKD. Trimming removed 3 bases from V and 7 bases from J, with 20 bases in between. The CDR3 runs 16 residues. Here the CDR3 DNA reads TGTGCCACCAGTGATGGAGGGGCTTCATATCCGAGTGGCTACACCTTC. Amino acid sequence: CATSDGGASYPSGYTF.

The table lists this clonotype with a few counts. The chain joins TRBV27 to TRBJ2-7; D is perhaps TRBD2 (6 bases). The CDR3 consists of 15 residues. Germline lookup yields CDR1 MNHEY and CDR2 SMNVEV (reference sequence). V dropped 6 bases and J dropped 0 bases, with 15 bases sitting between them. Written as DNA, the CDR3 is TGTGCCAGCAGCTATAGGAGGGATCCCTCCTACGAGCAGTACTTC. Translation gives CASSYRRDPSYEQYF.

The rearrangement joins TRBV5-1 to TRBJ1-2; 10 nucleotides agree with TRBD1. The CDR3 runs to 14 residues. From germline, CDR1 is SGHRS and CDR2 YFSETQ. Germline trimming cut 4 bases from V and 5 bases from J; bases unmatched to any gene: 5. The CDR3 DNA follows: TGCGCCAGCAGCCCCGGGGGACAGGGGTATGGCTACACCTTC. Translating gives CASSPGGQGYGYTF.

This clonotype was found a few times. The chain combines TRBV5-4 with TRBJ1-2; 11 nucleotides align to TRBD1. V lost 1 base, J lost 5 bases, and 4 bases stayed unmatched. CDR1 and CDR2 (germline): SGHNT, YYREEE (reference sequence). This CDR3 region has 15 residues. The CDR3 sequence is CASSLSGTGGYGYTF. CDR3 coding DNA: TGTGCCAGCAGCTTGTCAGGGACAGGGGGGTATGGCTACACCTTC.

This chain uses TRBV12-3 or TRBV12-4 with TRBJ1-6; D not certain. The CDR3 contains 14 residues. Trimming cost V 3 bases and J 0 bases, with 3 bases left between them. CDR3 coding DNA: TGTGCCAGCAGTTTCGACTCCTATAATTCACCCCTCCACTTT. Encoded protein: CASSFDSYNSPLHF.

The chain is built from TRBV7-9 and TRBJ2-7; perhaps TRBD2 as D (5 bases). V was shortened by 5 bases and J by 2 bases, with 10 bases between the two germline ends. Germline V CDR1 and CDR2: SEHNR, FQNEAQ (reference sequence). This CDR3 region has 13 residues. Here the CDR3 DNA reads TGTGCCAGCAGCCCCTCCGGGACCTACGAGCAGTACTTC. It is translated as CASSPSGTYEQYF.

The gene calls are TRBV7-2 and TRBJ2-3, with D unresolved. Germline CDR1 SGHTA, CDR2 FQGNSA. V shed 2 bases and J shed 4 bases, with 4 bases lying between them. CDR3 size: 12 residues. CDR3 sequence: CASSLSSDTQYF. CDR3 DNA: TGTGCCAGCAGCTTAAGCTCAGATACGCAGTATTTT. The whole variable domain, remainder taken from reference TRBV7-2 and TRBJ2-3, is GAGVSQSPSNKVTEKGKDVELRCDPISGHTALYWYRQSLGQGLEFLIYFQGNSAPDKSGLPSDRFSAERTGGSVSTLTIQRTQQEDSAVYLCASSLSSDTQYFGPGTRLTVL.

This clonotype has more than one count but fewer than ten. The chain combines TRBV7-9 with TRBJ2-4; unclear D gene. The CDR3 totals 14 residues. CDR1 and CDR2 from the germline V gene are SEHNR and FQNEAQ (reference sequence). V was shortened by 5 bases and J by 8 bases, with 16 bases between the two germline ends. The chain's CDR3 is CASSHSRLGHIQYF. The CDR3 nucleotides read TGTGCCAGCAGCCATAGCAGGCTAGGTCACATTCAGTACTTC.

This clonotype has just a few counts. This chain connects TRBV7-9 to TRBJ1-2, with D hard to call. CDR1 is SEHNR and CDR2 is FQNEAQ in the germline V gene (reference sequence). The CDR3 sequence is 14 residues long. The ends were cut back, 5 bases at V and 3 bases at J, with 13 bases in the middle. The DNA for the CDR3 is TGTGCCAGCAGCCACGCTTTAAGGGACTATGGCTACACCTTC. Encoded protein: CASSHALRDYGYTF.

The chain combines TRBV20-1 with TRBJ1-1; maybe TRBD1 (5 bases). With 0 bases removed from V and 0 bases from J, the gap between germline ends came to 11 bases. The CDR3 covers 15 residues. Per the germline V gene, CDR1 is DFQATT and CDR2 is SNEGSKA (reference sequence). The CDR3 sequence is CSAREGWGVNTEAFF. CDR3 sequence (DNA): TGCAGTGCTAGAGAGGGCTGGGGGGTGAACACTGAAGCTTTCTTT.

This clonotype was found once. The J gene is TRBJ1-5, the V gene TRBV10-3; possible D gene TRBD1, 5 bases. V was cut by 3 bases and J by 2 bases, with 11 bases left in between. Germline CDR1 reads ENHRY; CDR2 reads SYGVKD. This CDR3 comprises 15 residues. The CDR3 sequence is CAISDEMGGNQPQHF. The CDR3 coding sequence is TGTGCCATCAGTGACGAGATGGGGGGCAATCAGCCCCAGCATTTT.

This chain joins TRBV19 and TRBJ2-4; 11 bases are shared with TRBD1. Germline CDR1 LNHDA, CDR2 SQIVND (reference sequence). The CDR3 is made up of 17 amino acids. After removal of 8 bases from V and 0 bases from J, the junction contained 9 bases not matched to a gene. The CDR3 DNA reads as TGTGCCAGTCAAGAGGGGACAGGGGGTTTAGCCAAAAACATTCAGTACTTC. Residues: CASQEGTGGLAKNIQYF. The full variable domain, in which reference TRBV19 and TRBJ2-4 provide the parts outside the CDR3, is DGGITQSPKYLFRKEGQNVTLSCEQNLNHDAMYWYRQDPGQGLRLIYYSQIVNDFQKGDIAEGYSVSREKKESFPLTVTSAQKNPTAFYLCASQEGTGGLAKNIQYFGAGTRLSVL.

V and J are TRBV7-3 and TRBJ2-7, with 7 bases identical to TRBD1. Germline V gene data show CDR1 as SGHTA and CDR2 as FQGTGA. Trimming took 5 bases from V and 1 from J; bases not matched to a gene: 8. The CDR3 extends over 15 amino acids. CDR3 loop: CASSPRGQVSYEQYF. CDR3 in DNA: TGTGCCAGCAGCCCCCGCGGACAGGTATCCTACGAGCAGTACTTC.